The 6 T cell receptor beta chains in this list originate from one sample, sequenced in a study of T-cell memory formation after mild COVID-19. TCRdb called the 5' RACE reads again in MiXCR, with one record for every CDR3 protein. The table lists 95,000 to 120,000 distinct CDR3 sequences, roughly 20% of them singletons, with 40% to 50% in the top ten. The specimen sequenced was PBMCs or a T cell subset sorted from them (not recorded which). Every receptor here comes from a man between 18 and 35 years old who had mild COVID-19 (a few samples of this study predate the infection). Cell type and time point are not known.

This clonotype was counted a few times. The chain links TRBV6-6 to TRBJ2-5; possible D gene TRBD1, 5 bases. The germline V gene has CDR1 MNHNY and CDR2 SVGAGI (reference sequence). CDR3 length: 15 amino acids. Trimming cost V 2 bases and J 5 bases, with 15 bases left between them. The CDR3 DNA follows: TGTGCCAGCAGTTACCATGACAGACGACGGGAGACCCAGTACTTC. It is translated as CASSYHDRRRETQYF.

This clonotype turned up a few times. The V call is TRBV7-3, the J call TRBJ2-3; D is undetermined. Trimming left V 5 bases short and J 0 bases short, with 12 bases between. Germline values: CDR1 SGHTA, CDR2 FQGTGA. This CDR3 is 15 amino acids long. This chain's CDR3 is CASSHARFSTDTQYF. The CDR3 DNA follows: TGTGCCAGCAGCCACGCCCGGTTTAGCACAGATACGCAGTATTTT.

This clonotype occurred a few times. V is TRBV29-1 and J is TRBJ1-1; D unclear. From germline, CDR1 is SQVTM and CDR2 ANQGSEA. V was cut by 7 bases and J by 1 base, with 4 bases left in between. The CDR3 totals 10 residues. CDR3 amino acids: CSDGNTEAFF. For the CDR3, the DNA is TGCAGCGACGGGAACACTGAAGCTTTCTTT. The variable domain in full, with the rest retrieved from reference TRBV29-1 and TRBJ1-1, is SAVISQKPSRDICQRGTSLTIQCQVDSQVTMMFWYRQQPGQSLTLIATANQGSEATYESGFVIDKFPISRPNLTFSTLTVSNMSPEDSSIYLCSDGNTEAFFGQGTRLTVV.

The V gene is TRBV4-2, the J gene TRBJ1-3; D unclear. Trimming left V 1 base short and J 7 bases short, with 11 bases between. The CDR3 has 14 residues. Germline loops: CDR1 LGHNA, CDR2 YNFKEQ. The CDR3 loop is CASSQVPGGNTIYF. The DNA of the CDR3 is TGTGCCAGCAGCCAAGTTCCAGGCGGTAACACCATATATTTT.

With regard to this clonotype: Germline is not matched at one junction end, which may reflect a read error. V gene TRBV15 combines with J gene TRBJ1-1; no firm D call. The CDR3 is 11 amino acids. Germline CDR1 is LNHNV and CDR2 is YYDKDF (reference sequence). Here the CDR3 DNA reads TGTGCCACCAGCAGAGACGGGCAAAAATCCTTT. Protein product: CATSRDGQKSF.

V and J are TRBV5-1 and TRBJ2-5; 9 bases are shared with TRBD2. Germline CDR1 and CDR2: SGHRS and YFSETQ. The CDR3 is 14 amino acids. The junction had 6 bases not matched to a gene; V was cut back by 5 bases and J by 4 bases. CDR3 sequence (DNA): TGCGCCAGCAGTCTTAGCGGGGGTACAGAGACCCAGTACTTC. Residues: CASSLSGGTETQYF. Based on the CDR3 plus reference TRBV5-1 and TRBJ2-5, the full variable domain is KAGVTQTPRYLIKTRGQQVTLSCSPISGHRSVSWYQQTPGQGLQFLFEYFSETQRNKGNFPGRFSGRQFSNSRSEMNVSTLELGDSALYLCASSLSGGTETQYFGPGTRLLVL.